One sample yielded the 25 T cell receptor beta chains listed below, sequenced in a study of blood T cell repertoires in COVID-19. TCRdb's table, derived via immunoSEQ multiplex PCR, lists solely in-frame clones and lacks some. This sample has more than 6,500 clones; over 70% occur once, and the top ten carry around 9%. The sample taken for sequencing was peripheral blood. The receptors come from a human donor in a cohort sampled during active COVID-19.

Here the CDR3 reads CASSASGRAVDTQYF. The CDR3 region has the DNA TGCGCCAGCAGCGCTAGCGGGAGGGCCGTAGATACGCAGTATTTT. The rearrangement links TRBV5-1 to TRBJ2-3, with TRBD2 matching 12 bases. This CDR3 has 15 amino acids. The germline V gene encodes CDR1 SGHRS and CDR2 YFSETQ. Trimming removed 4 bases from V and 5 bases from J; junction bases left unmatched: 5.

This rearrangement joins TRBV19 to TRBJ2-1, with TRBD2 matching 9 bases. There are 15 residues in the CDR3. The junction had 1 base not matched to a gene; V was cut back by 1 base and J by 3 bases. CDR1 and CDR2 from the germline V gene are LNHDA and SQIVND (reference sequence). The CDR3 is CASSIVTSGYNEQFF. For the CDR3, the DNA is TGTGCCAGTAGTATAGTGACTAGCGGCTACAATGAGCAGTTCTTC.

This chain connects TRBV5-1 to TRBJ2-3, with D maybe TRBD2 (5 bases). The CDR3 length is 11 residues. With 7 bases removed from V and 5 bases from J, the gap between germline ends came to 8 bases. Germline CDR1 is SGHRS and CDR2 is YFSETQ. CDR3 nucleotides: TGCGCCAGCCGAAGCGGAGATACGCAGTATTTT. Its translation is CASRSGDTQYF. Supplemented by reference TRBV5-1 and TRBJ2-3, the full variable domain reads KAGVTQTPRYLIKTRGQQVTLSCSPISGHRSVSWYQQTPGQGLQFLFEYFSETQRNKGNFPGRFSGRQFSNSRSEMNVSTLELGDSALYLCASRSGDTQYFGPGTRLTVL.

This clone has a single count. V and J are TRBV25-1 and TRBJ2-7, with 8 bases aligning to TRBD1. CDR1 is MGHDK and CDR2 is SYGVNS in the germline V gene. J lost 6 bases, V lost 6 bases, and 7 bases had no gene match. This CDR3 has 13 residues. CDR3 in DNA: TGTGCCAGCAGCCGACAGGGGAGGATCGAGCAGTACTTC. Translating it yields CASSRQGRIEQYF.

The CDR3 DNA reads TGTGAAGGCAGGGGGGCTTCACCCCTCCACTTT. Translated, it gives CEGRGASPLHF. V usage is TRBV6-4 and J usage is TRBJ1-6, with 7 bases aligning to TRBD1. Germline lookup yields CDR1 MRHNA and CDR2 SNTAGT. The CDR3 extends over 11 amino acids.

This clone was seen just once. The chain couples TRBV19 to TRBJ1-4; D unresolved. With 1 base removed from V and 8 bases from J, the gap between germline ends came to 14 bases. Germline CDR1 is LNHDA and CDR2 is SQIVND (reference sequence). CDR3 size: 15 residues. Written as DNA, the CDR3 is TGTGCCAGTAGTATAGGCGGCGGGTTTAAAGAAAAACTGTTTTTT. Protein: CASSIGGGFKEKLFF.

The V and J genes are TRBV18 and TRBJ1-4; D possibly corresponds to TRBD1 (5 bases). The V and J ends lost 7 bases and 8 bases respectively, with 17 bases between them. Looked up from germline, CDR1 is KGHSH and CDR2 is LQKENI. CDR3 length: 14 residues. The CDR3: CASYKDTSVEKLFF. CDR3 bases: TGTGCCAGCTACAAGGACACCTCGGTGGAAAAACTGTTTTTT. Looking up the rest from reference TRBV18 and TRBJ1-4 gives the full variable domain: NAGVMQNPRHLVRRRGQEARLRCSPMKGHSHVYWYRQLPEEGLKFMVYLQKENIIDESGMPKERFSAEFPKEGPSILRIQQVVRGDSAAYFCASYKDTSVEKLFFGSGTQLSVL.

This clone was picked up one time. The CDR3 is CASSLGGSGLGLSNEQFF. CDR3 coding DNA: TGTGCCAGCAGTTTGGGTGGGAGTGGCCTGGGCCTCAGTAATGAGCAGTTCTTC. The rearrangement links TRBV28 to TRBJ2-1; possibly TRBD2 for D (5 bases). V was trimmed by 3 bases and J by 7 bases, leaving 25 bases between them. The CDR3 covers 18 residues. Germline V lookup: CDR1 MDHEN, CDR2 SYDVKM.

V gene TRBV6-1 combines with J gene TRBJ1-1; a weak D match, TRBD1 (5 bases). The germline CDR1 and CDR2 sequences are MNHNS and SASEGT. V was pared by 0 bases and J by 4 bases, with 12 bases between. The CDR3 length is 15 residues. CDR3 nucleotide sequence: TGTGCCAGCAGTGAAGCTGTTGGGGGGGGCACTGAAGCTTTCTTT. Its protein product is CASSEAVGGGTEAFF.

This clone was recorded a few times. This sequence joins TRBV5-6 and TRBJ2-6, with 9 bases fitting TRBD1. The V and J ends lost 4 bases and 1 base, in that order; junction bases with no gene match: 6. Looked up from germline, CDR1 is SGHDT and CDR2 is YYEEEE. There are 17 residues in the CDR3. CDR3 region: CASSEETGGSGANVLTF. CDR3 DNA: TGTGCCAGCAGCGAGGAGACAGGGGGGTCTGGGGCCAACGTCCTGACTTTC. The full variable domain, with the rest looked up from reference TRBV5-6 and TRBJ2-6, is DAGVTQSPTHLIKTRGQQVTLRCSPKSGHDTVSWYQQALGQGPQFIFQYYEEEERQRGNFPDRFSGHQFPNYSSELNVNALLLGDSALYLCASSEETGGSGANVLTFGAGSRLTVL.

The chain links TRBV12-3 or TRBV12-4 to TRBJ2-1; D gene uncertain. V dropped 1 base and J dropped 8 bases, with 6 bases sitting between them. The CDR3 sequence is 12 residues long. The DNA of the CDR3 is TGTGCCAGCAGTTTAGGAGTATATGAGCAGTTCTTC. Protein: CASSLGVYEQFF.

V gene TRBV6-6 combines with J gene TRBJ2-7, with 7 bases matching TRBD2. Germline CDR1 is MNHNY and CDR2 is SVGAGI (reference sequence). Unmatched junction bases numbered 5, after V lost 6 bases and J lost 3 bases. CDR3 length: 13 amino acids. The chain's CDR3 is CASSRGVSYEQYF. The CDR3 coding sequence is TGTGCCAGCAGCCGGGGGGTAAGCTACGAGCAGTACTTC.

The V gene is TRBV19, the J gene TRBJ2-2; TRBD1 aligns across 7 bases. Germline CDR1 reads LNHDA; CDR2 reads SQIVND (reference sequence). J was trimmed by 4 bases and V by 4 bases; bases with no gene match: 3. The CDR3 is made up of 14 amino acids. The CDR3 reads CASSTGGGTGELFF. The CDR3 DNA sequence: TGTGCCAGTAGTACAGGGGGTGGCACCGGGGAGCTGTTTTTT.

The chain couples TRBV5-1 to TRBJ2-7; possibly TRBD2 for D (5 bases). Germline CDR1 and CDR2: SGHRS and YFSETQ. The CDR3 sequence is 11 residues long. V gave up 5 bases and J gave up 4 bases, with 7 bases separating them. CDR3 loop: CASSSGYEQYF. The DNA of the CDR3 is TGCGCCAGCAGTTCGGGGTACGAGCAGTACTTC.

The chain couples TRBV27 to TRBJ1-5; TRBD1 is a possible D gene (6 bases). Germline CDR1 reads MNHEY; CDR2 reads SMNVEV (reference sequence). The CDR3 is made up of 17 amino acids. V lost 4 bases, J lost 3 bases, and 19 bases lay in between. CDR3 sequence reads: CASSYKGGGWYNQPQHF. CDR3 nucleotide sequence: TGTGCCAGCAGTTATAAGGGGGGGGGCTGGTACAATCAGCCCCAGCATTTT.

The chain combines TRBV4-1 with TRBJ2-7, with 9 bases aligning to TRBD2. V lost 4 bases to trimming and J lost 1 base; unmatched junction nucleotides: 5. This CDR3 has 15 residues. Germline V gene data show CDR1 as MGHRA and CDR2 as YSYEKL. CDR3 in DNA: TGCGCCAGCAGCCCTATAGCGGGAGCATCCTACGAGCAGTACTTC. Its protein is CASSPIAGASYEQYF.

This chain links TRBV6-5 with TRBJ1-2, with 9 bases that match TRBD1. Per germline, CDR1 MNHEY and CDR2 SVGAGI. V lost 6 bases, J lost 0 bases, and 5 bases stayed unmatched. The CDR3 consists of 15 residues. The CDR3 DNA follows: TGTGCCAGCAGCCGCGACAGGGGGGCTAACTATGGCTACACCTTC. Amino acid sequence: CASSRDRGANYGYTF.

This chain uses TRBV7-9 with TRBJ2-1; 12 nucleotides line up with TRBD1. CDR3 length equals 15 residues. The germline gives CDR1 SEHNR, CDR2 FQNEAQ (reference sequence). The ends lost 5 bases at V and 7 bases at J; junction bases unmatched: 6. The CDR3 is CASSRGQGALNEQFF. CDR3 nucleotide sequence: TGTGCCAGCAGCAGGGGACAGGGGGCGCTAAATGAGCAGTTCTTC.

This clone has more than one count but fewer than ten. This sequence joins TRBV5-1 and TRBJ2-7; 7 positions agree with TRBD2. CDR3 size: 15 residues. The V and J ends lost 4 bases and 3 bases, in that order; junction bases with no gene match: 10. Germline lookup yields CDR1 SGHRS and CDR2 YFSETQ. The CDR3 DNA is TGCGCCAGCAGCCCGCGCCGGGGGGAGCGCTACGAGCAGTACTTC. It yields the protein CASSPRRGERYEQYF. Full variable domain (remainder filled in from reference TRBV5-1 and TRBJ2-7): KAGVTQTPRYLIKTRGQQVTLSCSPISGHRSVSWYQQTPGQGLQFLFEYFSETQRNKGNFPGRFSGRQFSNSRSEMNVSTLELGDSALYLCASSPRRGERYEQYFGPGTRLTVT.

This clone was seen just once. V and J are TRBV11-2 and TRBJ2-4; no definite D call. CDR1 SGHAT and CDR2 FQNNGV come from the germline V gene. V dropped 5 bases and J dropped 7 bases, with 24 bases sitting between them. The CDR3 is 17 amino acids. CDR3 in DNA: TGTGCCAGCAGCACCCGCCGCCCACCTCGGTTTGAGAACATTCAGTACTTC. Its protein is CASSTRRPPRFENIQYF.

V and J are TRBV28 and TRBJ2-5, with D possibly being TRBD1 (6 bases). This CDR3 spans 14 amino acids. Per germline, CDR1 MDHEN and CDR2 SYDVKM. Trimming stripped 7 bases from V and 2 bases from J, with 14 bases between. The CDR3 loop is CASIDGTIQETQYF. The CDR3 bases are TGTGCCAGCATTGACGGGACAATACAAGAGACCCAGTACTTC.

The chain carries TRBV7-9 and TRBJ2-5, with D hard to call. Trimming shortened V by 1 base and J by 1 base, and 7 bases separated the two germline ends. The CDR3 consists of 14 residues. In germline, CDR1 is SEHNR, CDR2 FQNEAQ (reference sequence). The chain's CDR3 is CASSLGQAQETQYF. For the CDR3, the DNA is TGTGCCAGCAGCTTAGGTCAGGCCCAAGAGACCCAGTACTTC.

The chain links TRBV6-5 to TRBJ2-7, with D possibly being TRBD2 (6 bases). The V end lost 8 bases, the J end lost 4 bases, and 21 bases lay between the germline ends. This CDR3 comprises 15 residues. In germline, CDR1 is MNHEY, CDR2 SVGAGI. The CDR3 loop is CASPGGDHLPYEQYF. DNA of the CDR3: TGTGCCAGCCCCGGGGGAGACCACCTACCGTACGAGCAGTACTTC.

CDR3 sequence (DNA): TGTGCCAGCAGTTTATCGTATGGCTCAGCCTACAATGAGCAGTTCTTC. Translation gives CASSLSYGSAYNEQFF. The chain is built from TRBV27 and TRBJ2-1; D is unresolved. Germline CDR1 reads MNHEY; CDR2 reads SMNVEV (reference sequence). Trimming cost V 0 bases and J 2 bases, with 11 bases left between them. CDR3 length: 16 residues.

CDR3 in DNA: TGTGCCAGCAGCGTAGATGGAGCGGGAGCCTCCTACGAGCAGTACTTC. Translated: CASSVDGAGASYEQYF. The chain couples TRBV9 to TRBJ2-7; 8 nucleotides line up with TRBD2. The CDR3 sequence is 16 residues long. V dropped 0 bases and J dropped 0; count of bases not matched to a gene: 5. Germline lookup yields CDR1 SGDLS and CDR2 YYNGEE. The variable domain in full, completed from reference TRBV9 and TRBJ2-7, reads DSGVTQTPKHLITATGQRVTLRCSPRSGDLSVYWYQQSLDQGLQFLIQYYNGEERAKGNILERFSAQQFPDLHSELNLSSLELGDSALYFCASSVDGAGASYEQYFGPGTRLTVT.